This TCR beta chain was profiled in a study of vaccination and CD4 T cells after COVID-19. Stated treatment: approximately 9-day PBMC culture with coronavirus spike peptide pools or control peptides (ViraFEST assay). TCR sequencing followed the expansion of antigen-specific T cells with peptide pools in ViraFEST. Study-level points and caveats: This study had few convalescent patients and no early post-infection samples. Clonotypes reactive to SARS-CoV-2 had a median that went up from 21 to 38, but not significantly.

The CDR3 totals 12 residues. Germline V gene sequence: CDR1 MNHNS, CDR2 SASEGT. V lost 6 bases to trimming and J lost 6 bases; unmatched junction nucleotides: 4. With the Oncomine TCR Beta short-read assay, DNA from cultured CD4+ T cells was sequenced. Someone extracted genomic DNA from cultured CD4+ T cells. A single record per CDR3 protein comes from TCRdb applying MiXCR to the PCR reads. Among some 20,000 distinct CDR3 sequences, approximately 31% were seen once, and the ten largest hold under 15%. The table lists this clonotype with a few counts. No antigen is known for it. The V and J genes are TRBV6-1 and TRBJ1-2; 7 positions agree with TRBD1. The specimen was cultured CD4+ T cells from blood. This sequence originates from a human donor with COVID-19. This chain's CDR3 is CASRAGGNGYTF. The CDR3 DNA reads TGTGCCAGCAGGGCAGGGGGGAATGGCTACACCTTC.